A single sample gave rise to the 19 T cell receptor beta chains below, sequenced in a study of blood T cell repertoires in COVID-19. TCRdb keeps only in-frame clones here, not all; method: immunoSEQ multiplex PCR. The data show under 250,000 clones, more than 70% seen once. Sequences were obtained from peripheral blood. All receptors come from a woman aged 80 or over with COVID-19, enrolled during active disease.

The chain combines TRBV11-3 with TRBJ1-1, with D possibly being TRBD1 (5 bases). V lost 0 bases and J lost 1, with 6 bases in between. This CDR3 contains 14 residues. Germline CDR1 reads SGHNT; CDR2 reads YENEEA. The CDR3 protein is CASSLDTGNTEAFF. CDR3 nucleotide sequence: TGTGCCAGCAGCTTAGATACAGGGAACACTGAAGCTTTCTTT.

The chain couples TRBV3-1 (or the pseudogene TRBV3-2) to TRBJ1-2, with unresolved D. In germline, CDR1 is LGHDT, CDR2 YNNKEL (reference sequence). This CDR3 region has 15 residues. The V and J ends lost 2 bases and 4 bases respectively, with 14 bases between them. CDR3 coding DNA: TGTGCCAGCAGCCAACACCACTCGGGAACCTATGGCTACACCTTC. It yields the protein CASSQHHSGTYGYTF.

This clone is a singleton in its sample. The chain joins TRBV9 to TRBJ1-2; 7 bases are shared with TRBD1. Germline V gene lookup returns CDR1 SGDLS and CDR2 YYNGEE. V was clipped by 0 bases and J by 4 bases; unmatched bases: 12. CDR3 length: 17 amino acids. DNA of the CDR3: TGTGCCAGCAGCGTAGCGGGACAGAACCCGGTAGGCTATGGCTACACCTTC. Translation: CASSVAGQNPVGYGYTF. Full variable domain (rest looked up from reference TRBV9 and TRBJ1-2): DSGVTQTPKHLITATGQRVTLRCSPRSGDLSVYWYQQSLDQGLQFLIQYYNGEERAKGNILERFSAQQFPDLHSELNLSSLELGDSALYFCASSVAGQNPVGYGYTFGSGTRLTVV.

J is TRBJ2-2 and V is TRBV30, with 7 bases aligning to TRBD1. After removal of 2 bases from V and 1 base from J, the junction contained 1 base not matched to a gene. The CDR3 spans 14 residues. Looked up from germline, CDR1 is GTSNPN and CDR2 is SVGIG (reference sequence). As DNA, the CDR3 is TGTGCCTGGAGTTACAGGGGGAACACCGGGGAGCTGTTTTTT. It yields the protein CAWSYRGNTGELFF.

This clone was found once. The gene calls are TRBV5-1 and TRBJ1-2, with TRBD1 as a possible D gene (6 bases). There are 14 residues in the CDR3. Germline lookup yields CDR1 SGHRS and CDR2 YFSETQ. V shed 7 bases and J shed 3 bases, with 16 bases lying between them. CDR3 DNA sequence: TGCGCCAGCTCAACCGGAGCAGGGGACTATGGCTACACCTTC. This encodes CASSTGAGDYGYTF.

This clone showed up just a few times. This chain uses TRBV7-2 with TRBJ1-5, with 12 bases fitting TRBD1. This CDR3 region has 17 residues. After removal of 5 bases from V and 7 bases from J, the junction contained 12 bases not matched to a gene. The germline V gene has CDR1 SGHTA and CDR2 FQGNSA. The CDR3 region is CASSQKPGQGARQPQHF. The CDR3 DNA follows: TGTGCCAGCAGCCAAAAGCCGGGACAGGGGGCGAGGCAGCCCCAGCATTTT.

In DNA, the CDR3 is TGTGCCAGCAGCGTAGGACAGGCCACAGATACGCAGTATTTT. It is translated as CASSVGQATDTQYF. The V and J genes are TRBV9 and TRBJ2-3; weak D call: TRBD1 (6 bases). CDR1 is SGDLS, CDR2 YYNGEE, per germline. V lost 0 bases and J lost 2, with 7 bases in between. CDR3 length: 14 residues.

CDR3 bases: TGTGCCAGCAGCTTAAAAGGGGGCGGGAATTCACCCCTCCACTTT. Translation gives CASSLKGGGNSPLHF. The chain couples TRBV7-2 to TRBJ1-6; the match to TRBD1 covers 7 bases. Germline V gives CDR1 SGHTA, CDR2 FQGNSA. The ends lost 2 bases at V and 7 bases at J; junction bases unmatched: 5. The CDR3 is 15 residues long.

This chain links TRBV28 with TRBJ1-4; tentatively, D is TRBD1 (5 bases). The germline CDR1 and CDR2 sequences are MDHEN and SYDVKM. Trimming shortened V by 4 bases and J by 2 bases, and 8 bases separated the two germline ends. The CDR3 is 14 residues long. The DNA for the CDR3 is TGTGCCAGCAGTTCCAGGGCGACTAATGAAAAACTGTTTTTT. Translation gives CASSSRATNEKLFF.

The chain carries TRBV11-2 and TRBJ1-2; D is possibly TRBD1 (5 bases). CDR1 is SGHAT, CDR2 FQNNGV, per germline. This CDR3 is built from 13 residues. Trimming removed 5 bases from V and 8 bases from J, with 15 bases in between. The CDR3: CASSRIGQGGYTF. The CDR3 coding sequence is TGTGCCAGCAGCAGAATAGGACAAGGAGGCTACACCTTC.

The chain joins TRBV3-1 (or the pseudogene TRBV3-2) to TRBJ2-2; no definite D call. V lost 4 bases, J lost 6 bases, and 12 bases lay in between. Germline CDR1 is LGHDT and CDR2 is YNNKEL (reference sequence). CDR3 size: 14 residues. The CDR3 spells CASSRGSPAGELFF. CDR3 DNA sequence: TGTGCCAGCAGCCGCGGATCCCCCGCCGGGGAGCTGTTTTTT.

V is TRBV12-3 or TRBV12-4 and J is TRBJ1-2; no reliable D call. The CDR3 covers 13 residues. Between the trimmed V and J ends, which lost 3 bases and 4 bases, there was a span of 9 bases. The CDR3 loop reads CASSLGQLYGYTF. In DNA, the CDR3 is TGTGCCAGCAGTTTGGGCCAGCTCTATGGCTACACCTTC.

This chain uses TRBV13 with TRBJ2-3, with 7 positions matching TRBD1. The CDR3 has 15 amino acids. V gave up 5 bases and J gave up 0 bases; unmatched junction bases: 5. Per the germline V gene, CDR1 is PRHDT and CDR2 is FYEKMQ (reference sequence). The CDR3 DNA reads TGTGCCAGCAGCCCAAAGACAGGGAGCACAGATACGCAGTATTTT. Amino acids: CASSPKTGSTDTQYF.

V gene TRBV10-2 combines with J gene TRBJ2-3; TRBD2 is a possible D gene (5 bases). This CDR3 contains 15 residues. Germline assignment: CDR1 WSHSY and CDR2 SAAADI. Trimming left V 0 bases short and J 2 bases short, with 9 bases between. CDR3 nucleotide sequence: TGCGCCAGCAGTGAGTCGGGGAGCAACACAGATACGCAGTATTTT. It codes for CASSESGSNTDTQYF.

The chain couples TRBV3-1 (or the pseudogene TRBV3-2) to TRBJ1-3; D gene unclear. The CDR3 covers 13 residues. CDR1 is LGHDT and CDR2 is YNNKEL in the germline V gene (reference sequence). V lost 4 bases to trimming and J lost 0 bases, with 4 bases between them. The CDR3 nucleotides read TGTGCCAGCAGCCCCAACTCTGGAAACACCATATATTTT. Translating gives CASSPNSGNTIYF.

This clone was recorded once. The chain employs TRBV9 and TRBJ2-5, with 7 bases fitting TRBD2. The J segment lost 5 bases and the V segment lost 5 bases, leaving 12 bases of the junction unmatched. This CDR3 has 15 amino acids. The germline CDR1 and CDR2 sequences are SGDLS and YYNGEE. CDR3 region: CASSRAGLLRETQYF. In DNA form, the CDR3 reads TGTGCCAGCAGTAGAGCGGGACTCCTAAGGGAGACCCAGTACTTC.

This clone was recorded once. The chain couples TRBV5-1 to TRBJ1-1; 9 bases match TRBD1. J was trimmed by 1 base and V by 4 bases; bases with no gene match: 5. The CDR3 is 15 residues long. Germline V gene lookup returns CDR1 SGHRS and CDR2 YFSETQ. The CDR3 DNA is TGCGCCAGCAGCCCGACGACAGGGGGGAACACTGAAGCTTTCTTT. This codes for CASSPTTGGNTEAFF.

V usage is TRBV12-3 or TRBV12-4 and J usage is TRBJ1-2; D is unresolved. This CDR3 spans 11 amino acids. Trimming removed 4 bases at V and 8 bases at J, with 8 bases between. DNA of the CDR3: TGTGCCAGCAGTTCCCGCGGGGGCTACACCTTC. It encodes CASSSRGGYTF.

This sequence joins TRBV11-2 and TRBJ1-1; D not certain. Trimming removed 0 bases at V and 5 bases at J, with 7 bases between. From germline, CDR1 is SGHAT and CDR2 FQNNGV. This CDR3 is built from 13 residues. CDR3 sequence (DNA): TGTGCCAGCAGCTTAGACAGGAAGACTGAAGCTTTCTTT. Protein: CASSLDRKTEAFF. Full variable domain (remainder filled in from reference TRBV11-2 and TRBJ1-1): EAGVAQSPRYKIIEKRQSVAFWCNPISGHATLYWYQQILGQGPKLLIQFQNNGVVDDSQLPKDRFSAERLKGVDSTLKIQPAKLEDSAVYLCASSLDRKTEAFFGQGTRLTVV.